This TCR beta chain was found in a study of early T cells in non-severe SARS-CoV-2 infection (dated by TCRdb to about 2021). At the level of the whole study: Because TCR sequencing relied on bulk RNA taken from unsorted whole blood, pairing of alpha and beta chains was not possible. What the research found in general, with its limitations: Matching against VDJdb was skewed toward anti-spike CD8 responses, likely underestimated virus-specific expansions, and missed private and CD4 specificities.

A case-control design nested within a healthcare worker cohort in London, UK, was used, with weekly nasopharyngeal swab PCR tests and blood sampling performed. Between 23 and 31 March 2020, the week of the UK lockdown, healthcare workers were enrolled and then followed up weekly for as long as 16 weeks. Library prep was done by 5' RACE. Sequencing used a NextSeq 500. In the TCR library protocol, unique molecular identifiers were attached to individual cDNA molecules to correct for PCR bias and sequencing error. TCR alpha and beta chains were both sequenced, and the abundances of alpha and beta sequences in each sample were closely correlated with each other. For the original study's pipeline: Decombinator V4 was used to annotate TCR sequences for V gene, J gene and CDR3. TCRs were defined as expanded if a significant change between any two time points was detected under a Poisson model with p below 0.0001. TCR abundances were normalised to the total number of TCRs sequenced in each sample and reported as counts per million. A search of VDJdb, accessed on 1 November 2021, was run for TCRs annotated to CMV, EBV and SARS-CoV-2, with TCRs annotated for multiple antigens excluded. TCRdb handled the public reads itself, with Q25 trimming in fastp and clone calling in MiXCR, and kept productive beta chains. Merged by CDR3 protein, the rows form single entries marked with the most common genes and DNA. These V and J calls rely on TCRdb rather than the paper's analysis. The sample records over 55,000 distinct CDR3 sequences, almost 9.5% of which are singletons. The biggest ten clones account for 1.2% of the sample.

A remark on this clonotype: Its target antigen remains unknown. No much larger clonotype is one base removed from it; base qualities were not supplied.

The TCR sequence derives from an adult who was a healthcare worker with PCR-confirmed SARS-CoV-2 infection or an uninfected control (not recorded which). The material sequenced was whole blood.

CDR3 reads: CASSTTGEATNEKLFF. The DNA reads as follows: TGTGCCAGCAGTACGACAGGGGAGGCAACTAATGAAAAACTGTTTTTT. In this chain, TRBV6-2 or TRBV6-3 is recombined with TRBJ1-4, with 8 bases in between that match TRBD1. V ends up 5 bases short and J 0 bases short, with an unmatched junction base count of 5. The CDR3 holds 16 amino acids from the cysteine to the phenylalanine. Only the CDR3 part of the read is kept: 48 bases, read in frame from the first base. Via the germline V gene, CDR1 is MNHEY and CDR2 SVGEGT.